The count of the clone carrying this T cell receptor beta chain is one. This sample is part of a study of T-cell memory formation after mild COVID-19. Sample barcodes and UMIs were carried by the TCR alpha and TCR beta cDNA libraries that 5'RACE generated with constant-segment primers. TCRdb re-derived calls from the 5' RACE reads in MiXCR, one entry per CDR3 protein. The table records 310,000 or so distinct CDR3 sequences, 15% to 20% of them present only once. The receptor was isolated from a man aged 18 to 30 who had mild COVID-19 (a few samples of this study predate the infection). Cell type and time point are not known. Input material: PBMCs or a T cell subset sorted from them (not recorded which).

CDR3 bases: TGTGCCAGCAGCTCCCCCCAGGATCAGGGTTACTATGGCTACACCTTC. It is translated as CASSSPQDQGYYGYTF. The genes are TRBV7-9 and TRBJ1-2; tentative D call: TRBD1 (5 bases). The CDR3 contains 16 residues. Trimming stripped 4 bases from V and 3 bases from J, with 18 bases between. The germline V gene encodes CDR1 SEHNR and CDR2 FQNEAQ (reference sequence).